One sample yielded the 26 T cell receptor beta chains listed below, sequenced in a study of OX40 agonist ivuxolimab in advanced cancers. The assay was immunoSEQ multiplex PCR, and TCRdb's table has in-frame clones only and misses some. The sample shows approximately 58,000 clones, around four fifths of them seen only once. Sequenced here: CD4+ or CD8+ T cells sorted from blood, sampled in a trial of the OX40 agonist ivuxolimab. The receptors derive from an adult with an advanced solid tumor such as melanoma, head and neck, liver or kidney cancer.

This chain uses TRBV7-9 with TRBJ2-3, with 9 positions matching TRBD1. Germline lookup yields CDR1 SEHNR and CDR2 FQNEAQ (reference sequence). With 5 bases clipped from V and 5 bases from J, the junction kept 8 bases outside the gene matches. The CDR3 sequence is 15 residues long. CDR3 sequence reads: CASSPGQGPGDTQYF. The CDR3 nucleotides are TGTGCCAGCAGCCCCGGACAGGGGCCAGGAGATACGCAGTATTTT.

The chain has TRBV28 and TRBJ1-4; D gene unclear. The ends were cut back, 6 bases at V and 10 bases at J, with 18 bases in the middle. CDR1 is MDHEN, CDR2 SYDVKM, per germline. The CDR3 length is 14 residues. DNA of the CDR3: TGTGCCAGCAGACCCTCAAAGGTTGTCGGAAAACTGTTTTTT. Encoded protein: CASRPSKVVGKLFF.

This sequence joins TRBV6-5 and TRBJ2-7, with D hard to call. CDR1 and CDR2 from the germline V gene are MNHEY and SVGAGI. The CDR3 sequence is 13 residues long. Trimming cost V 4 bases and J 1 base, with 8 bases left between them. This CDR3 is CASSWAVSYEQYF. The CDR3 DNA follows: TGTGCCAGCAGTTGGGCCGTATCCTACGAGCAGTACTTC.

The chain recombines TRBV28 with TRBJ1-5; maybe TRBD1 (6 bases). The CDR3 spans 16 residues. Germline values: CDR1 MDHEN, CDR2 SYDVKM. Trimming took 6 bases from V and 0 from J, leaving 15 bases between them. The CDR3 reads CASSRGRGYSNQPQHF. CDR3 DNA: TGTGCCAGCAGCAGGGGACGGGGTTATAGCAATCAGCCCCAGCATTTT.

The rearrangement uses TRBV5-1 and TRBJ2-7, with D maybe TRBD2 (5 bases). This CDR3 has 14 amino acids. The germline V gene encodes CDR1 SGHRS and CDR2 YFSETQ. V was shortened by 2 bases and J by 3 bases, with 12 bases between the two germline ends. The CDR3 nucleotides are TGCGCCAGCAGCTTACGGGGTTTAGGCTACGAGCAGTACTTC. It yields the protein CASSLRGLGYEQYF.

The chain has TRBV4-1 and TRBJ1-2, with D maybe TRBD1 (6 bases). There are 15 residues in the CDR3. Trimming cost V 1 base and J 2 bases, with 11 bases left between them. The germline CDR1 and CDR2 sequences are MGHRA and YSYEKL. CDR3 bases: TGCGCCAGCAGCCAAGGTGGACAGCTAAACTATGGCTACACCTTC. Protein product: CASSQGGQLNYGYTF.

In DNA form, the CDR3 reads TGTGCCAGCAGTCCGGGGCGAGACTCTGGAAACACCATATATTTT. Its protein is CASSPGRDSGNTIYF. This chain links TRBV6-1 with TRBJ1-3; perhaps TRBD1 as D (5 bases). The germline V and J ends were trimmed by 5 bases and 0 bases, with 11 bases remaining between them. The CDR3 has 15 amino acids. Germline CDR1 and CDR2: MNHNS and SASEGT.

This clone has only one observation. The rearrangement links TRBV19 to TRBJ2-7; 7 bases are shared with TRBD2. With 5 bases clipped from V and 4 bases from J, the junction kept 5 bases outside the gene matches. This CDR3 region has 13 residues. CDR1 and CDR2 from the germline V gene are LNHDA and SQIVND (reference sequence). CDR3 region: CASSETSYYEQYF. The CDR3, as DNA: TGTGCCAGTAGTGAGACTAGCTATTACGAGCAGTACTTC.

The chain employs TRBV2 and TRBJ2-7, with D possibly matching TRBD1 (6 bases). Germline CDR1 reads SNHLY; CDR2 reads FYNNEI. The CDR3 has 13 amino acids. Trimming removed 10 bases from V and 6 bases from J, with 19 bases in between. The CDR3 sequence: CAILGTLLGEQYF. The CDR3 DNA is TGTGCCATCCTGGGGACACTTCTTGGCGAGCAGTACTTC.

V usage is TRBV15 and J usage is TRBJ2-4; D remains unclear. Between the trimmed V and J ends, which lost 0 bases and 8 bases, there was a span of 8 bases. CDR1 and CDR2 (germline): LNHNV, YYDKDF (reference sequence). This CDR3 region has 13 residues. Here the CDR3 DNA reads TGTGCCACCAGCAGAGATGGTAGATACATTCAGTACTTC. As protein: CATSRDGRYIQYF.

This clone was observed once. The rearrangement joins TRBV7-6 to TRBJ2-1; no clear D gene. In germline, CDR1 is SGHVS, CDR2 FNYEAQ. The V gene lost 1 base and the J gene lost 3 bases, with 10 bases spanning the gap. The CDR3 loop spans 15 amino acids. This CDR3 is CASSLGSQIYNEQFF. CDR3 in DNA: TGTGCCAGCAGCTTAGGTTCACAGATCTACAATGAGCAGTTCTTC.

The rearrangement uses TRBV10-3 and TRBJ2-1, with TRBD1 matching over 7 bases. The CDR3 covers 14 residues. With V trimmed by 2 bases and J by 6 bases, 4 bases remained unmatched. Germline CDR1 reads ENHRY; CDR2 reads SYGVKD. DNA of the CDR3: TGTGCCATCAGTGAGGTTTCAGGGGGCAATGAGCAGTTCTTC. This codes for CAISEVSGGNEQFF.

The chain links TRBV6-4 to TRBJ2-5; the D is unclear. Per germline, CDR1 MRHNA and CDR2 SNTAGT. V shed 2 bases and J shed 5 bases, with 9 bases lying between them. The CDR3 has 13 residues. The CDR3 loop reads CASSDRVGETQYF. CDR3 in DNA: TGTGCCAGCAGTGACAGGGTCGGTGAGACCCAGTACTTC.

This clone was observed a single time. The chain carries TRBV2 and TRBJ2-3; D assignment may be TRBD1 or TRBD2 (6 bases each). Germline assignment: CDR1 SNHLY and CDR2 FYNNEI. This CDR3 has 13 residues. Between the trimmed V and J ends, which lost 7 bases and 2 bases, there was a span of 10 bases. CDR3 sequence (DNA): TGTGCCAGCAAGGGGGACTTCACAGATACGCAGTATTTT. Translation gives CASKGDFTDTQYF.

The V and J genes are TRBV7-9 and TRBJ2-1, with TRBD2 matching 8 bases. The CDR3 is 18 amino acids. The germline V gene has CDR1 SEHNR and CDR2 FQNEAQ (reference sequence). V shed 0 bases, J shed 7 bases, and the junction held 14 bases outside the gene matches. The CDR3 DNA sequence: TGTGCCAGCAGCTTAGCGACCCGAGGAGCGGGAGTCGTTAATGAGCAGTTCTTC. Amino acid sequence: CASSLATRGAGVVNEQFF.

The rearrangement links TRBV2 to TRBJ1-2; D may be TRBD1 (5 bases). With 3 bases removed from V and 6 bases from J, the gap between germline ends came to 23 bases. The germline V gene encodes CDR1 SNHLY and CDR2 FYNNEI. The CDR3 totals 17 residues. CDR3 region: CASSDQSGRTTRDGYTF. The CDR3 region has the DNA TGTGCCAGCAGTGATCAATCTGGCAGGACCACCAGGGATGGCTACACCTTC.

The V and J genes are TRBV19 and TRBJ1-1; D ambiguous. CDR3 length: 15 amino acids. The V gene's germline CDR1 is LNHDA and CDR2 SQIVND (reference sequence). V gave up 7 bases and J gave up 1 base, with 16 bases separating them. Written as DNA, the CDR3 is TGTGCCAGTAATTCGAGAGAGCGGGGGAACACTGAAGCTTTCTTT. This sequence encodes CASNSRERGNTEAFF.

The rearrangement links TRBV5-4 to TRBJ2-2; perhaps TRBD2 as D (6 bases). This CDR3 region has 15 residues. V was clipped by 2 bases and J by 6 bases, with 14 bases between them. Germline lookup yields CDR1 SGHNT and CDR2 YYREEE (reference sequence). The CDR3 sequence is CASSFPPGEAGELFF. CDR3 nucleotide sequence: TGTGCCAGCAGCTTTCCTCCGGGGGAGGCCGGGGAGCTGTTTTTT. Full variable domain (remainder filled in from reference TRBV5-4 and TRBJ2-2): ETGVTQSPTHLIKTRGQQVTLRCSSQSGHNTVSWYQQALGQGPQFIFQYYREEENGRGNFPPRFSGLQFPNYSSELNVNALELDDSALYLCASSFPPGEAGELFFGEGSRLTVL.

This clone was seen once. The chain combines TRBV7-9 with TRBJ2-3; a weak D match, TRBD1 (6 bases). This CDR3 comprises 17 residues. CDR1 and CDR2 from the germline V gene are SEHNR and FQNEAQ (reference sequence). V was clipped by 4 bases and J by 1 base, with 18 bases between them. The CDR3 sequence: CASSYPAWGRGTDTQYF. As DNA, the CDR3 is TGTGCCAGCAGCTACCCGGCCTGGGGGCGAGGCACAGATACGCAGTATTTT.

The rearrangement uses TRBV7-9 and TRBJ2-7, with D perhaps matching TRBD2 (5 bases). CDR3 length equals 14 residues. CDR1 SEHNR and CDR2 FQNEAQ come from the germline V gene (reference sequence). V gave up 4 bases and J gave up 4 bases, with 14 bases separating them. CDR3 sequence (DNA): TGTGCCAGCAGCTCGGGATTTTTCTTTTACGAGCAGTACTTC. It is translated as CASSSGFFFYEQYF.

This clone turned up a few times. The V call is TRBV11-2, the J call TRBJ2-7; D gene uncertain. The CDR3 spans 11 residues. V was trimmed by 1 base and J by 6 bases, leaving 4 bases between them. The germline CDR1 and CDR2 sequences are SGHAT and FQNNGV. CDR3 sequence reads: CASSLGREQYF. The CDR3 region has the DNA TGTGCCAGCAGCTTAGGACGCGAGCAGTACTTC.

The V gene is TRBV5-1, the J gene TRBJ2-3; D might be TRBD1 (5 bases). The germline V and J ends were trimmed by 6 bases and 0 bases, with 14 bases remaining between them. The CDR3 length is 15 residues. CDR1 and CDR2 from the germline V gene are SGHRS and YFSETQ. CDR3 nucleotide sequence: TGCGCCAGCACCCCCCGACAGTTTAGCACAGATACGCAGTATTTT. This encodes CASTPRQFSTDTQYF.

With regard to this clone: The sample has other DNA sequences that encode this CDR3 too. This rearrangement joins TRBV23-1 to TRBJ2-7; D is undetermined. TRBV23-1 is placed among ORFs of uncertain function. The CDR3 length is 14 residues. Trimming removed 2 bases at V and 3 bases at J, with 11 bases between. CDR3 sequence reads: CASSQERSDYEQYF. The CDR3 DNA reads TGCGCCAGCAGTCAAGAGCGTTCTGACTACGAGCAGTACTTC.

In the case of this clone: Other nucleotide sequences from this sample produce the same CDR3. The genes are TRBV7-9 and TRBJ2-3; D is tentatively TRBD1 or TRBD2 (6 bases each). Germline V lookup: CDR1 SEHNR, CDR2 FQNEAQ (reference sequence). This CDR3 is built from 15 residues. The V and J ends lost 5 bases and 0 bases respectively, with 12 bases between them. CDR3 nucleotide sequence: TGTGCCAGCAGCCGCAAGGGGGGTAGCACAGATACGCAGTATTTT. Translation: CASSRKGGSTDTQYF.

This chain uses TRBV6-6 with TRBJ2-7; TRBD2 matches at 7 bases. V lost 4 bases, J lost 4 bases, and 4 bases stayed unmatched. The CDR3 is 13 amino acids. From germline, CDR1 is MNHNY and CDR2 SVGAGI (reference sequence). CDR3 nucleotide sequence: TGTGCCAGCAGTTCTAGCGGATCGTACGAGCAGTACTTC. Encoded protein: CASSSSGSYEQYF.

This clone was observed a handful of times. J is TRBJ1-1 and V is TRBV6-5; D call uncertain. Trimming cost V 5 bases and J 5 bases, with 12 bases left between them. CDR3 length equals 13 residues. CDR1 and CDR2 from the germline V gene are MNHEY and SVGAGI. CDR3 coding DNA: TGTGCCAGCAGTGTTGATGTGGGGACTGAAGCTTTCTTT. Its translation is CASSVDVGTEAFF.